This T cell receptor (beta chain) was captured by sequencing in a study of blood T cells in healthy people across ages. The authors ran a second PCR of about 6 to 11 cycles using a sample-barcoded 5' primer and a J-beta primer mix. Sequencing recovered at least 3 million CDR3-containing paired-end reads from each sample. Using its own MiXCR run on the 5' RACE reads, TCRdb lists one record per CDR3 protein. Of 1.5 million to 2 million distinct CDR3 sequences listed, roughly 32% are singletons. Losses at the gene ends were 3 bases for V and 7 bases for J; bases not matched to a gene: 14. The CDR3 runs 17 residues. Germline assignment: CDR1 SGHRS and CDR2 YFSETQ.

Sequencing was performed on blood. The receptor was isolated from a young woman in good health. The J gene is TRBJ2-7, the V gene TRBV5-1; 12 positions agree with TRBD2. The chain's CDR3 is CASSWTPASGGAVEQYF. CDR3 bases: TGCGCCAGCAGCTGGACGCCGGCTAGCGGGGGGGCGGTAGAGCAGTACTTC.